The clone carrying this TCR beta chain was seen more than once but under ten times. Its antigen is not identified. These data belong to a study of a mutant IDH1 vaccine in newly diagnosed glioma. Study summary: Mean patient age was approximately 40 years; 62.5% were male and approximately 38% female. Patients previously underwent radiotherapy, temozolomide, or both, and most underwent both.

Regarding the study as a whole: Of all patients, about 94% showed vaccine-induced immune responses. It seemed that pseudoprogression was not linked to changes in the top peripheral T cell clonotypes.

The CDR3 is 13 residues long. CDR1 is SGHRS, CDR2 YFSETQ, per germline. Deletions cut 5 bases from V and 8 bases from J, with 16 bases between. The table came from immunoSEQ multiplex PCR; TCRdb's copy has only in-frame clones and leaves some out. The sample yields about 50,000 clones, 70% to 90% seen once. Documented time point: baseline, week 1 (first vaccination visit). Treatment indicated: pre-vaccination baseline after standard-of-care therapy. The chain couples TRBV5-1 to TRBJ1-2, with D possibly TRBD1 on 5 matching bases. The receptor was isolated from a man aged 40-55 years with glioma. This specimen was PBMCs, taken from a glioma patient treated with radiotherapy, temozolomide or both. DNA of the CDR3: TGCGCCAGCAGTCCCTCAGGGCAGGAAGGCTACACCTTC. It specifies CASSPSGQEGYTF.